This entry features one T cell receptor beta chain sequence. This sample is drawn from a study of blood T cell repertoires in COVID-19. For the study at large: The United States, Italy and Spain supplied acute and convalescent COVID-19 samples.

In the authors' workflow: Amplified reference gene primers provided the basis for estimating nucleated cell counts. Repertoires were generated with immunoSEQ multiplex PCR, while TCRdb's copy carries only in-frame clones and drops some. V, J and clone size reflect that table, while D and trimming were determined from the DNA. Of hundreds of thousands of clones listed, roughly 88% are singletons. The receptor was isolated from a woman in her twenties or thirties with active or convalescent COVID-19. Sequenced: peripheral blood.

CDR3 sequence: CASSQEGTRVPSYEQYF. CDR3 DNA sequence: TGCGCCAGCAGCCAAGAGGGGACTAGGGTTCCCTCCTACGAGCAGTACTTC. The rearrangement links TRBV4-1 to TRBJ2-7; 8 nucleotides line up with TRBD2. Per germline, CDR1 MGHRA and CDR2 YSYEKL. CDR3 size: 17 residues. The junction had 7 bases not matched to a gene; V was cut back by 0 bases and J by 0 bases.